The rows below give T cell receptor beta chains drawn from one sample of a study of early T cells in non-severe SARS-CoV-2 infection. Each CDR3 protein gets one entry after TCRdb re-called the 5' RACE reads with MiXCR. The table includes about 55,000 distinct CDR3 sequences, approximately 15% detected once. The sample here was whole blood, taken at baseline. The origin of the receptors is an adult who was a healthcare worker with PCR-confirmed SARS-CoV-2 infection or an uninfected control (not recorded which). Each CDR3 is given without its conserved first and last residue. A D gene is named only where the DNA matches it firmly.

TRBD1 TRBJ2-7 TRBV28 ASRRLPPGQGGYEQY
. TRBJ2-2 TRBV7-3 ASSPTGVLANTGELF
TRBD1 TRBJ1-2 TRBV7-6 ASSASGQGATYGYT
TRBD2 TRBJ2-4 TRBV7-9 ASSRGTSGEAKNIQY
. TRBJ1-1 TRBV24-1 ATSDAGIEAF
. TRBJ2-6 TRBV5-1 ASSFRSGANVLT
. TRBJ1-1 TRBV3-1 ASSQPGQSTEAF
TRBD1 TRBJ1-2 TRBV14 ASSQVSDRDGYT
TRBD1 TRBJ1-2 TRBV6-2/TRBV6-3 ASSSSNIRGIYGYT
. TRBJ1-1 TRBV25-1 ASSESWGPNTEAF
. TRBJ2-2 TRBV29-1 SVMDTGELF
. TRBJ1-5 TRBV12-3/TRBV12-4 ASSLGDRNQPQH
. TRBJ1-1 TRBV7-2 ASSPLDGSGTEAF
TRBD2 TRBJ2-3 TRBV6-2/TRBV6-3 ASRPYGLAGGADTQY